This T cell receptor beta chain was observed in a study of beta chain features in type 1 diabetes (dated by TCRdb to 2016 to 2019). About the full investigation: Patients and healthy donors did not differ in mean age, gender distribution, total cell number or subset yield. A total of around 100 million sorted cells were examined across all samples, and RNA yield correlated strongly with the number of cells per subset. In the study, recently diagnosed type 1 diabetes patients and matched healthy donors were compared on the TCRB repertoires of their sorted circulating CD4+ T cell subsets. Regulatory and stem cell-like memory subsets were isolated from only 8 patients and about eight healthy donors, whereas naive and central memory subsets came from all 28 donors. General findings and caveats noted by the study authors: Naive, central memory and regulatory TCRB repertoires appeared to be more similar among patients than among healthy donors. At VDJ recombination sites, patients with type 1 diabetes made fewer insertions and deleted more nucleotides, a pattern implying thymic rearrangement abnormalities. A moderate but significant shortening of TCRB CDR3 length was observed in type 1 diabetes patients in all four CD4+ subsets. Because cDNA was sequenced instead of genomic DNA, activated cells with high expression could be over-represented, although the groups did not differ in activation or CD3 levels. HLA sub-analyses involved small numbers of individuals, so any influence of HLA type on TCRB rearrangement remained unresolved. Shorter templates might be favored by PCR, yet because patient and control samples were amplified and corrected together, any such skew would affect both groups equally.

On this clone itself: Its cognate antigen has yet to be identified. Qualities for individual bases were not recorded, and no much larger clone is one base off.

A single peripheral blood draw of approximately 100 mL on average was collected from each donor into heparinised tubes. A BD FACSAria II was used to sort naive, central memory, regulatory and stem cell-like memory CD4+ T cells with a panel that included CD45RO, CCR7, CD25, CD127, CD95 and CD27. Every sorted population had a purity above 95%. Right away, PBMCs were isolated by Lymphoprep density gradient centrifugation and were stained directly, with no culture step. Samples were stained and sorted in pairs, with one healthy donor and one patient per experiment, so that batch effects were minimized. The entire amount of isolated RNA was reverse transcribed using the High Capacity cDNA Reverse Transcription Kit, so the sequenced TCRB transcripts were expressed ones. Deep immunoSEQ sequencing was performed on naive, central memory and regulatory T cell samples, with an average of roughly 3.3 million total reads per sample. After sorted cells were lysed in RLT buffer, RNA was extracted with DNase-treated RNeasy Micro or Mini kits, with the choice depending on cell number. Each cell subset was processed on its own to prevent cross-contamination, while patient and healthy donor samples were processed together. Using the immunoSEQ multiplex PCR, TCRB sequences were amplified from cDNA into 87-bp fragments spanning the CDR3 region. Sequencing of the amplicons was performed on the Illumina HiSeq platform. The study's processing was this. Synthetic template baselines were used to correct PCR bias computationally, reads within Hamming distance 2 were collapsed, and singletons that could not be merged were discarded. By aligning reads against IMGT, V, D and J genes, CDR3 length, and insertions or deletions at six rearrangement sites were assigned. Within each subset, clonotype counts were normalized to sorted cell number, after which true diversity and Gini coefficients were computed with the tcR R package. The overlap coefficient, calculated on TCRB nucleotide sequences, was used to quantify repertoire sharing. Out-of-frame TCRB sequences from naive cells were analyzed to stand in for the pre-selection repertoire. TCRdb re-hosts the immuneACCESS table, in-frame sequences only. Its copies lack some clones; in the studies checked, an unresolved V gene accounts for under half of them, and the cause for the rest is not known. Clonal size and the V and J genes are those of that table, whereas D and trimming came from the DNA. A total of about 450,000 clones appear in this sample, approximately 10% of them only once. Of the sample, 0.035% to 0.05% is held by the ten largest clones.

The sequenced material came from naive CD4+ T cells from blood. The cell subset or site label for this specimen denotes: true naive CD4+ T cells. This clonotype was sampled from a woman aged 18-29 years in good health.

The CDR3 has the sequence CASSVSASSGNTIYF. The DNA sequence reads TGTGCCAGCAGCGTATCAGCCTCCTCTGGAAACACCATATATTTT. This sequence uses TRBV9 and TRBJ1-3, with the D gene call left open. In the germline V gene, CDR1 corresponds to SGDLS and CDR2 to YYNGEE. At the junction V is shortened by 1 base and J by 0 bases, with 8 bases in between. CDR3 length: 15 amino acids, cysteine to phenylalanine. Of all the DNA, just the CDR3 is kept, 45 bases in frame from base 1. The full variable domain, with segments outside the CDR3 supplied by the reference TRBV9 and TRBJ1-3 proteins, appears as DSGVTQTPKHLITATGQRVTLRCSPRSGDLSVYWYQQSLDQGLQFLIQYYNGEERAKGNILERFSAQQFPDLHSELNLSSLELGDSALYFCASSVSASSGNTIYFGEGSWLTVV.